The entry below describes one TCR beta chain. Its antigen remains unknown. The sample is drawn from a study of early T cells in non-severe SARS-CoV-2 infection. Whole-study context: Chains were unpaired, as sequencing was done on bulk RNA from unsorted whole blood. General study findings and limits: Lookups in VDJdb leaned toward anti-spike CD8 responses and missed private and CD4 specificities.

The CDR3 sequence is 12 residues long. Trimming at V came to 7 bases and at J to 4 bases, leaving 6 bases not matched to a gene. CDR1 is SQVTM and CDR2 is ANQGSEA in the germline V gene. Molecules of cDNA were individually given unique molecular identifiers that were attached to them. TCRdb reanalysed the 5' RACE reads using MiXCR and keeps one entry per CDR3 protein. The sample has under 140,000 distinct CDR3 sequences, roughly 12% seen once. The sequence was obtained from an adult who was a healthcare worker with PCR-confirmed SARS-CoV-2 infection or an uninfected control (not recorded which). The chain employs TRBV29-1 and TRBJ1-2; TRBD1 matches 7 bases. The source material was whole blood, sampled at baseline. CDR3 amino acids: CSADDRAYGYTF. The CDR3 nucleotides are TGCAGCGCTGACGACAGGGCCTATGGCTACACCTTC.